Following are 26 T cell receptor beta chains from one sample sequenced in a study of CD4+ T cells in melanoma. Produced via immunoSEQ multiplex PCR; TCRdb's table is partial and in-frame only. This table has about 10,000 clones, less than 75% appearing once. The material sequenced was cells from a culture (not recorded whether cultured in vitro). The receptors originated from a human donor with melanoma.

This clone has a single count. The CDR3 loop is CASTASAGLSPLHF. The CDR3 DNA sequence: TGTGCCAGCACTGCTTCGGCAGGGCTTTCACCCCTCCACTTT. The chain links TRBV6-4 to TRBJ1-6; the D gene is possibly TRBD1 (5 bases). The germline CDR1 and CDR2 sequences are MRHNA and SNTAGT. The CDR3 spans 14 residues. The V end was cut by 7 bases, the J end by 9 bases, with 16 bases between.

The chain is built from TRBV11-2 and TRBJ2-3, with D perhaps matching TRBD1 or TRBD2 (5 bases each). V lost 8 bases and J 6 bases, leaving 21 bases between the germline ends. Germline values: CDR1 SGHAT, CDR2 FQNNGV. The CDR3 is 15 amino acids. CDR3 protein: CASASTRAGTDTQYF. DNA for the CDR3: TGTGCCAGCGCCTCAACCAGGGCAGGGACGGATACGCAGTATTTT.

The rearrangement links TRBV6-6 to TRBJ2-2; D is ambiguous. V dropped 2 bases and J dropped 9 bases, with 7 bases sitting between them. The CDR3 sequence is 12 residues long. Germline CDR1 is MNHNY and CDR2 is SVGAGI (reference sequence). The CDR3 is CASSYTSRELFF. The CDR3 region has the DNA TGTGCCAGCAGTTACACGTCAAGGGAGCTGTTTTTT.

The rearrangement links TRBV30 to TRBJ1-1; 9 bases are a match to TRBD1. This CDR3 is 16 amino acids long. Trimming at V came to 4 bases and at J to 3 bases, leaving 12 bases not matched to a gene. In germline, CDR1 is GTSNPN, CDR2 SVGIG (reference sequence). DNA for the CDR3: TGTGCCTGGAACCAGGGGACAGGGTATTTCGACACTGAAGCTTTCTTT. Its protein product is CAWNQGTGYFDTEAFF.

The J gene is TRBJ2-5, the V gene TRBV7-9; no firm D call. This CDR3 spans 13 amino acids. V shed 5 bases and J shed 5 bases, with 12 bases lying between them. Germline values: CDR1 SEHNR, CDR2 FQNEAQ (reference sequence). The chain's CDR3 is CASSQAASETQYF. CDR3 DNA: TGTGCCAGCAGCCAGGCGGCGAGCGAGACCCAGTACTTC. Based on the CDR3 plus reference TRBV7-9 and TRBJ2-5, the full variable domain is DTGVSQNPRHKITKRGQNVTFRCDPISEHNRLYWYRQTLGQGPEFLTYFQNEAQLEKSRLLSDRFSAERPKGSFSTLEIQRTEQGDSAMYLCASSQAASETQYFGPGTRLLVL.

This chain uses TRBV7-9 with TRBJ2-5; D possibly corresponds to TRBD2 (6 bases). V was shortened by 5 bases and J by 5 bases, with 21 bases between the two germline ends. Germline lookup yields CDR1 SEHNR and CDR2 FQNEAQ (reference sequence). The CDR3 sequence is 16 residues long. CDR3 bases: TGTGCCAGCAGCGCAAGACTAGGCCAACCTCGGGAGACCCAGTACTTC. It yields the protein CASSARLGQPRETQYF.

V is TRBV3-1 (or the pseudogene TRBV3-2) and J is TRBJ2-1, with D maybe TRBD2 (6 bases). CDR1 is LGHDT, CDR2 YNNKEL, per germline (reference sequence). The V end was cut by 3 bases, the J end by 0 bases, with 27 bases between. The CDR3 runs to 21 residues. The CDR3 nucleotides read TGTGCCAGCAGCCAGGCCAGCCGGGACTCTGAATGGGGGGACTCCTACAATGAGCAGTTCTTC. This codes for CASSQASRDSEWGDSYNEQFF.

J is TRBJ2-5 and V is TRBV2, with TRBD2 as a possible D gene (6 bases). Per the germline V gene, CDR1 is SNHLY and CDR2 is FYNNEI. The CDR3 spans 14 residues. CDR3 sequence (DNA): TGTGCTTCACGGGACTCGGTGTACCAAGAGACCCAGTACTTC. Its translation is CASRDSVYQETQYF. The complete variable domain, with remaining parts taken from reference TRBV2 and TRBJ2-5, reads EPEVTQTPSHQVTQMGQEVILRCVPISNHLYFYWYRQILGQKVEFLVSFYNNEISEKSEIFDDQFSVERPDGSNFTLKIRSTKLEDSAMYFCASRDSVYQETQYFGPGTRLLVL.

The chain uses TRBV19 and TRBJ1-5, with a tentative D call TRBD1 (5 bases). The CDR3 is 14 amino acids. V was pared by 4 bases and J by 4 bases, with 11 bases between. Germline V gene data show CDR1 as LNHDA and CDR2 as SQIVND (reference sequence). This CDR3 reads CASSRQPENQPQHF. The CDR3 DNA follows: TGTGCCAGTAGTAGACAGCCCGAAAATCAGCCCCAGCATTTT.

This clone has a single count. This chain joins TRBV4-1 and TRBJ2-1; D uncertain. Trimming cost V 4 bases and J 9 bases, with 16 bases left between them. Per the germline V gene, CDR1 is MGHRA and CDR2 is YSYEKL. There are 14 residues in the CDR3. CDR3 sequence (DNA): TGCGCCAGCAGCCCCCTTAATTCCGGGCCTGAGCAGTTCTTC. Amino acid sequence: CASSPLNSGPEQFF.

J is TRBJ2-6 and V is TRBV10-3, with D possibly TRBD1 on 6 matching bases. The ends were cut back, 6 bases at V and 0 bases at J, with 6 bases in the middle. Germline V gene sequence: CDR1 ENHRY, CDR2 SYGVKD. The CDR3 sequence is 14 residues long. CDR3 in DNA: TGTGCCATCAGGGACAGCTCTGGGGCCAACGTCCTGACTTTC. Encoded protein: CAIRDSSGANVLTF.

This chain joins TRBV5-5 and TRBJ1-6, with D unresolved. The germline V gene encodes CDR1 SGHKS and CDR2 YYEKEE (reference sequence). The length of the CDR3 is 13 residues. V lost 0 bases and J 7 bases, leaving 5 bases between the germline ends. This CDR3 reads CASSLVRNSPLHF. CDR3 DNA: TGTGCCAGCAGCTTGGTCCGGAATTCACCCCTCCACTTT.

The rearrangement joins TRBV11-3 to TRBJ2-1; maybe TRBD2 (5 bases). With 3 bases removed from V and 5 bases from J, the gap between germline ends came to 8 bases. Germline CDR1 and CDR2: SGHNT and YENEEA. The CDR3 contains 13 residues. This CDR3 is CASSFSGNNEQFF. In nucleotides, the CDR3 is TGTGCCAGCAGCTTCTCGGGGAACAATGAGCAGTTCTTC.

The chain employs TRBV29-1 and TRBJ1-2; the D is unclear. Germline-derived CDR1 and CDR2 are SQVTM and ANQGSEA. V was clipped by 4 bases and J by 2 bases, with 11 bases between them. This CDR3 is built from 13 residues. CDR3 loop: CSVAEVGNYGYTF. CDR3 in DNA: TGCAGCGTTGCGGAGGTGGGAAACTATGGCTACACCTTC.

A single count supports this clone. CDR3 sequence (DNA): TGTGCCAGCAGTCGCCACCGGGCAGGCGCCACTGAAGCTTTCTTT. It codes for CASSRHRAGATEAFF. This chain connects TRBV6-5 to TRBJ1-1; D remains unclear. The CDR3 extends over 15 amino acids. CDR1 is MNHEY and CDR2 is SVGAGI in the germline V gene. V shed 5 bases and J shed 4 bases, with 17 bases lying between them.

This chain links TRBV9 with TRBJ2-1; TRBD2 is a possible D gene (7 bases). V was trimmed by 3 bases and J by 3 bases, leaving 16 bases between them. Germline CDR1 reads SGDLS; CDR2 reads YYNGEE. This CDR3 has 16 residues. CDR3 sequence: CASSAGGGGLYNEQFF. CDR3 bases: TGTGCCAGCAGCGCCGGGGGAGGGGGGCTCTACAATGAGCAGTTCTTC.

This sequence joins TRBV4-1 and TRBJ2-7; D may match TRBD1 or TRBD2 (6 bases each). V was trimmed by 4 bases and J by 2 bases, leaving 18 bases between them. The CDR3 spans 16 residues. Germline V CDR1 and CDR2: MGHRA, YSYEKL. In nucleotides, the CDR3 is TGCGCCAGCAGCCCGGCGGCGTTGGGGGGCCCCTACGAGCAGTACTTC. This sequence encodes CASSPAALGGPYEQYF.

In this sample, this clone turned up a few times. This chain uses TRBV19 with TRBJ1-5; D is possibly TRBD1 (6 bases). Trimming pared 3 bases from V and 3 bases from J, leaving 9 bases between. There are 14 residues in the CDR3. Germline V gives CDR1 LNHDA, CDR2 SQIVND (reference sequence). The CDR3 protein is CASSIRGVNQPQHF. CDR3 DNA sequence: TGTGCCAGTAGTATCAGGGGTGTCAATCAGCCCCAGCATTTT.

The V and J genes are TRBV20-1 and TRBJ1-2, with D possibly being TRBD1 (5 bases). CDR1 is DFQATT and CDR2 is SNEGSKA in the germline V gene (reference sequence). V lost 3 bases to trimming and J lost 2 bases, with 16 bases between them. The CDR3 has 15 amino acids. The CDR3 spells CSASRVQGTNYGYTF. CDR3 DNA: TGCAGTGCTAGTCGGGTGCAGGGTACCAACTATGGCTACACCTTC.

V gene TRBV3-1 (or the pseudogene TRBV3-2) combines with J gene TRBJ1-1, with D hard to call. CDR1 and CDR2 from the germline V gene are LGHDT and YNNKEL (reference sequence). V lost 2 bases, J lost 8 bases, and 6 bases lay in between. The CDR3 has 11 amino acids. In nucleotides, the CDR3 is TGTGCCAGCAGCCAATTCACAGAAGCTTTCTTT. Encoded protein: CASSQFTEAFF.

This rearrangement joins TRBV2 to TRBJ2-7; D remains ambiguous. Germline values: CDR1 SNHLY, CDR2 FYNNEI. Trimming shortened V by 4 bases and J by 0 bases, and 13 bases separated the two germline ends. The CDR3 consists of 15 residues. The DNA for the CDR3 is TGTGCCAGCAGTGGGCTCCTTTTGGACTCCTACGAGCAGTACTTC. It is translated as CASSGLLLDSYEQYF.

This clone was found a few times. This sequence joins TRBV3-1 (or the pseudogene TRBV3-2) and TRBJ2-7; 9 bases agree with TRBD1. Looked up from germline, CDR1 is LGHDT and CDR2 is YNNKEL (reference sequence). This CDR3 spans 15 amino acids. Trimming at V came to 4 bases and at J to 2 bases, leaving 6 bases not matched to a gene. CDR3 residues: CASSLRGTGTYEQYF. For the CDR3, the DNA is TGTGCCAGCAGCCTGCGAGGGACAGGGACCTACGAGCAGTACTTC.

The chain uses TRBV11-2 and TRBJ2-1; a weak D match, TRBD2 (5 bases). The CDR3 length is 12 residues. Germline CDR1 and CDR2: SGHAT and FQNNGV. Trimming cost V 5 bases and J 6 bases, with 8 bases left between them. The CDR3, as DNA: TGTGCCAGCAGCCAAGAGGGCAATGAGCAGTTCTTC. Its translation: CASSQEGNEQFF.

This clone was counted once. The gene calls are TRBV25-1 and TRBJ2-3, with D perhaps given as TRBD1 or TRBD2 (5 bases each). The CDR3 totals 15 residues. Per germline, CDR1 MGHDK and CDR2 SYGVNS. V lost 6 bases to trimming and J lost 6 bases, with 19 bases between them. CDR3 sequence: CASSKAGTLGDTQYF. CDR3 nucleotide sequence: TGTGCCAGCAGCAAGGCCGGGACGCTAGGCGATACGCAGTATTTT. Combining the CDR3 with reference TRBV25-1 and TRBJ2-3 gives the whole variable domain EADIYQTPRYLVIGTGKKITLECSQTMGHDKMYWYQQDPGMELHLIHYSYGVNSTEKGDLSSESTVSRIRTEHFPLTLESARPSHTSQYLCASSKAGTLGDTQYFGPGTRLTVL.

The chain links TRBV3-1 (or the pseudogene TRBV3-2) to TRBJ2-3, with a weak D call TRBD1 (5 bases). The CDR3 has 14 amino acids. The germline V gene has CDR1 LGHDT and CDR2 YNNKEL (reference sequence). V lost 10 bases, J lost 0 bases, and 14 bases lay in between. CDR3 region: CATTVGVSTDTQYF. DNA for the CDR3: TGTGCCACAACCGTAGGGGTCAGCACAGATACGCAGTATTTT.

The chain recombines TRBV6-2 or TRBV6-3 with TRBJ2-5; the D gene is possibly TRBD2 (5 bases). There are 15 residues in the CDR3. In germline, CDR1 is MNHEY, CDR2 SVGEGT. The V and J ends lost 0 bases and 5 bases respectively, with 13 bases between them. The CDR3 coding sequence is TGTGCCAGCAGTTACTCCGATGGGGAGTATGAGACCCAGTACTTC. Protein product: CASSYSDGEYETQYF.